These 25 T cell receptor beta chains share one sample of origin, sequenced in a study of T cell responses to AZD1222 COVID-19 vaccine. Assay: immunoSEQ multiplex PCR; the TCRdb copy retains only in-frame clones and omits some. The sample shows around 150,000 clones, under 95% of them seen only once. The input for sequencing was peripheral blood, taken 28 days after the second AZD1222 dose. These receptors were obtained from an adult who received the AZD1222 COVID-19 vaccine.

V gene TRBV12-5 combines with J gene TRBJ1-1, with TRBD1 as a possible D gene (5 bases). The V and J ends lost 5 bases and 0 bases respectively, with 13 bases between them. The CDR3 extends over 15 amino acids. Per the germline V gene, CDR1 is LGHNT and CDR2 is FRNRAP. As DNA, the CDR3 is TGTGCTAGTGGTGGGGGGGAAAGGATGAACACTGAAGCTTTCTTT. This gives the protein CASGGGERMNTEAFF. Looking up the rest from reference TRBV12-5 and TRBJ1-1 gives the full variable domain: DARVTQTPRHKVTEMGQEVTMRCQPILGHNTVFWYRQTMMQGLELLAYFRNRAPLDDSGMPKDRFSAEMPDATLATLKIQPSEPRDSAVYFCASGGGERMNTEAFFGQGTRLTVV.

V is TRBV5-6 and J is TRBJ1-2, with a tentative D call TRBD1 (5 bases). Germline CDR1 is SGHDT and CDR2 is YYEEEE. This CDR3 contains 15 residues. V lost 0 bases and J lost 5, with 14 bases in between. The CDR3 loop reads CASSLGMTVSYGYTF. In nucleotides, the CDR3 is TGTGCCAGCAGCTTGGGGATGACAGTCTCTTATGGCTACACCTTC. Drawing the rest from reference TRBV5-6 and TRBJ1-2, the complete variable domain is DAGVTQSPTHLIKTRGQQVTLRCSPKSGHDTVSWYQQALGQGPQFIFQYYEEEERQRGNFPDRFSGHQFPNYSSELNVNALLLGDSALYLCASSLGMTVSYGYTFGSGTRLTVV.

This clone was found once. This sequence joins TRBV25-1 and TRBJ1-6, with D possibly matching TRBD1 (5 bases). Per germline, CDR1 MGHDK and CDR2 SYGVNS. V gave up 5 bases and J gave up 10 bases, with 9 bases separating them. The CDR3 sequence is 12 residues long. CDR3 sequence reads: CASSRGVSPLHF. CDR3 coding DNA: TGTGCCAGCAGTCGGGGGGTATCACCCCTCCACTTT.

This clone was seen once. The chain combines TRBV3-1 (or the pseudogene TRBV3-2) with TRBJ1-4, with 9 bases lining up with TRBD1. CDR3 length: 16 residues. Germline assignment: CDR1 LGHDT and CDR2 YNNKEL (reference sequence). After removal of 1 base from V and 8 bases from J, the junction contained 8 bases not matched to a gene. The CDR3 spells CASSQAGTGLREKLFF. The CDR3 bases are TGTGCCAGCAGCCAAGCCGGGACAGGGCTACGGGAAAAACTGTTTTTT.

This rearrangement joins TRBV6-5 to TRBJ1-2; D ambiguous. V was trimmed by 6 bases and J by 7 bases, leaving 12 bases between them. This CDR3 contains 12 residues. CDR1 is MNHEY, CDR2 SVGAGI, per germline. CDR3 in amino acids: CASSPVGSGYTF. Here the CDR3 DNA reads TGTGCCAGCAGCCCCGTTGGCTCTGGCTACACCTTC.

CDR3 amino acids: CASSLSWGAEAFF. The CDR3 DNA sequence: TGTGCCAGCAGTCTGTCATGGGGAGCGGAAGCTTTCTTT. The chain has TRBV12-3 or TRBV12-4 and TRBJ1-1; no clear D. The V end lost 5 bases, the J end lost 8 bases, and 15 bases lay between the germline ends. The CDR3 covers 13 residues.

The V and J genes are TRBV5-1 and TRBJ2-7; TRBD2 matches at 10 bases. Germline CDR1 SGHRS, CDR2 YFSETQ. V dropped 0 bases and J dropped 2; count of bases not matched to a gene: 2. The CDR3 contains 15 residues. The CDR3 nucleotides are TGCGCCAGCAGCTTGGCCCTAGCGGGGGCCTACGAGCAGTACTTC. Residues: CASSLALAGAYEQYF.

The rearrangement joins TRBV23-1 to TRBJ1-5; D is unresolved. TRBV23-1 is sorted into the ORF group, with uncertain function. The CDR3 contains 14 residues. With 7 bases removed from V and 4 bases from J, the gap between germline ends came to 14 bases. The CDR3 DNA sequence: TGCGCCAGCATTCGGGCCAGCCTAAATCAGCCCCAGCATTTT. The encoded protein is CASIRASLNQPQHF.

The chain couples TRBV6-6 to TRBJ2-1; D remains unclear. In germline, CDR1 is MNHNY, CDR2 SVGAGI (reference sequence). This CDR3 has 14 residues. Trimming took off 8 bases at V and 6 bases at J, with 17 bases between the two ends. The CDR3 DNA is TGTGCCAGCTCTAAAGCCACTCCCGGCAATGAGCAGTTCTTC. It specifies CASSKATPGNEQFF.

The chain is built from TRBV7-2 and TRBJ1-2, with D perhaps TRBD1 (5 bases). The CDR3 runs to 16 residues. The germline gives CDR1 SGHTA, CDR2 FQGNSA. The V gene lost 1 base and the J gene lost 7 bases, with 19 bases spanning the gap. The CDR3 DNA follows: TGTGCCAGCAGCTTAGTGCAGGGTGGGGGAGGTGTTGGCTACACCTTC. Amino acid sequence: CASSLVQGGGGVGYTF.

The chain recombines TRBV7-9 with TRBJ1-1; D is uncertain. The CDR3 sequence is 13 residues long. The V gene's germline CDR1 is SEHNR and CDR2 FQNEAQ (reference sequence). Trimming cost V 3 bases and J 3 bases, with 8 bases left between them. CDR3 coding DNA: TGTGCCAGCAGCTTTGAGAGGGACACTGAAGCTTTCTTT. Amino acids: CASSFERDTEAFF.

As concerns this clone: This could be a read error, since a much larger clone is one nucleotide away. The J gene is TRBJ1-5, the V gene TRBV7-9, with D unresolved. The CDR3 consists of 13 residues. Germline V gives CDR1 SEHNR, CDR2 FQNEAQ (reference sequence). Trimming shortened V by 5 bases and J by 0 bases, and 5 bases separated the two germline ends. As DNA, the CDR3 is TGTGCCAGCAGCCGGGATAGCAATCAGCCCCAGCATTTT. Encoded protein: CASSRDSNQPQHF.

This clone has only one observation. This chain links TRBV9 with TRBJ1-3; 8 bases match TRBD1. CDR1 and CDR2 from the germline V gene are SGDLS and YYNGEE. With V trimmed by 3 bases and J by 3 bases, 5 bases remained unmatched. This CDR3 region has 15 residues. The CDR3 region has the DNA TGTGCCAGCAGCGCACCCGGACAGGGTGGAAACACCATATATTTT. This encodes CASSAPGQGGNTIYF.

The J gene is TRBJ1-1, the V gene TRBV5-4, with D possibly being TRBD1 (5 bases). The CDR3 is 15 amino acids. In germline, CDR1 is SGHNT, CDR2 YYREEE (reference sequence). Trimming removed 4 bases at V and 0 bases at J, with 13 bases between. CDR3 sequence: CASSGRVQVNTEAFF. Here the CDR3 DNA reads TGTGCCAGCAGCGGCAGGGTCCAGGTGAACACTGAAGCTTTCTTT. The full variable domain, rest sourced from reference TRBV5-4 and TRBJ1-1, is ETGVTQSPTHLIKTRGQQVTLRCSSQSGHNTVSWYQQALGQGPQFIFQYYREEENGRGNFPPRFSGLQFPNYSSELNVNALELDDSALYLCASSGRVQVNTEAFFGQGTRLTVV.

The rearrangement links TRBV2 to TRBJ1-2, with 7 bases fitting TRBD1. The CDR3 runs to 14 residues. Germline V gene lookup returns CDR1 SNHLY and CDR2 FYNNEI. Losses at the gene ends were 6 bases for V and 4 bases for J; bases not matched to a gene: 8. CDR3 amino acids: CASRLRQGPYGYTF. CDR3 in DNA: TGTGCCAGCAGACTCAGACAGGGACCCTATGGCTACACCTTC.

The chain carries TRBV6-6 and TRBJ2-5, with 10 bases identical to TRBD2. The CDR3 is made up of 12 amino acids. Losses at the gene ends were 10 bases for V and 4 bases for J; bases not matched to a gene: 3. The germline V gene has CDR1 MNHNY and CDR2 SVGAGI (reference sequence). The DNA for the CDR3 is TGTGCCACCCTAGCGGGAGTAGAGACCCAGTACTTC. Protein sequence: CATLAGVETQYF.

This rearrangement joins TRBV7-3 to TRBJ1-1, with unresolved D. V lost 4 bases and J 4 bases, leaving 16 bases between the germline ends. Germline CDR1 SGHTA, CDR2 FQGTGA. The CDR3 contains 15 residues. CDR3 sequence: CASSSVIDLSTEAFF. CDR3 in DNA: TGTGCCAGCAGCTCGGTTATAGATCTGAGCACTGAAGCTTTCTTT.

V usage is TRBV2 and J usage is TRBJ2-7; 8 bases map to TRBD2. The CDR3 sequence is 15 residues long. CDR1 and CDR2 (germline): SNHLY, FYNNEI. V shed 4 bases, J shed 4 bases, and the junction held 9 bases outside the gene matches. The CDR3: CASSVGGSGGYEQYF. CDR3 nucleotides: TGTGCCAGCAGTGTAGGGGGATCGGGAGGGTACGAGCAGTACTTC.

This clone was observed a single time. The chain couples TRBV6-1 to TRBJ1-2, with 8 bases aligning to TRBD1. With 2 bases clipped from V and 3 bases from J, the junction kept 5 bases outside the gene matches. The CDR3 is 15 amino acids. The germline CDR1 and CDR2 sequences are MNHNS and SASEGT. The DNA for the CDR3 is TGTGCCAGCAGTGAAATGGACAGGGAGTACTATGGCTACACCTTC. Residues: CASSEMDREYYGYTF.

The gene calls are TRBV12-3 or TRBV12-4 and TRBJ1-1; TRBD1 is a possible D gene (6 bases). The CDR3 contains 11 residues. The V and J ends lost 6 bases and 10 bases respectively, with 12 bases between them. In DNA, the CDR3 is TGTGCCAGCAGGGGGGCCTGGGCAGCTTTCTTT. Its translation: CASRGAWAAFF.

This clone was picked up one time. This chain links TRBV5-4 with TRBJ2-3; TRBD2 matches at 7 bases. This CDR3 region has 17 residues. Germline V gene lookup returns CDR1 SGHNT and CDR2 YYREEE (reference sequence). After removal of 4 bases from V and 2 bases from J, the junction contained 13 bases not matched to a gene. Here the CDR3 DNA reads TGTGCCAGCAGCCAGCAGGCCGGGACTATATACACAGATACGCAGTATTTT. It is translated as CASSQQAGTIYTDTQYF.

This chain links TRBV5-1 with TRBJ2-4, with 10 bases aligning to TRBD2. Germline CDR1 SGHRS, CDR2 YFSETQ. The trim removed 1 base at V and 2 bases at J, leaving 6 bases unmatched. The CDR3 is 17 amino acids. The CDR3 region has the DNA TGCGCCAGCAGCTTGACTAGCGGGAATAATCCCAAAAACATTCAGTACTTC. Protein: CASSLTSGNNPKNIQYF. Filled out from reference TRBV5-1 and TRBJ2-4, the complete variable domain reads KAGVTQTPRYLIKTRGQQVTLSCSPISGHRSVSWYQQTPGQGLQFLFEYFSETQRNKGNFPGRFSGRQFSNSRSEMNVSTLELGDSALYLCASSLTSGNNPKNIQYFGAGTRLSVL.

The chain joins TRBV12-3 or TRBV12-4 to TRBJ1-3, with 7 nucleotides matching TRBD1. The CDR3 runs to 13 residues. V was pared by 8 bases and J by 1 base, with 2 bases of the junction left unmatched. CDR3 sequence reads: CASGRGSGNTIYF. CDR3 in DNA: TGTGCCAGCGGCAGGGGGTCTGGAAACACCATATATTTT.

This clone appeared a few times. The rearrangement links TRBV7-9 to TRBJ1-6; 7 positions agree with TRBD1. The CDR3 sequence is 15 residues long. Germline loops: CDR1 SEHNR, CDR2 FQNEAQ (reference sequence). Trimming took 4 bases from V and 7 from J; bases not matched to a gene: 7. The CDR3 nucleotides read TGTGCCAGCAGCTCATACAGGGGAGGAAATTCACCCCTCCACTTT. Amino acids: CASSSYRGGNSPLHF.

This rearrangement joins TRBV6-1 to TRBJ1-1, with a possible D match to TRBD1 (5 bases). Germline CDR1 and CDR2: MNHNS and SASEGT. CDR3 length: 15 residues. Trimming removed 1 base at V and 0 bases at J, with 9 bases between. This CDR3 reads CASSEVGVMNTEAFF. CDR3 DNA sequence: TGTGCCAGCAGTGAAGTGGGGGTGATGAACACTGAAGCTTTCTTT.